The rows below give T cell receptor beta chains drawn from one sample of a study of human T cells and chemical hapten exposure. A single record per CDR3 protein comes from TCRdb applying MiXCR to the RACE reads. This table has about 340,000 distinct CDR3 sequences, about 7% appearing once. The sample was whole blood, taken in connection with sensitization to the hapten diphenylcyclopropenone (DPC). The origin of the receptors is a woman aged 18-30 years with alopecia areata. Some clones in this sample may be carry-over from other donors' samples. The CDR3 runs from the conserved cysteine through the conserved F or W. Each record gives: J gene, V gene, D gene, clone size, CDR3 protein, CDR3 DNA. A D gene is named only where the DNA matches it firmly. A clone size is listed for some rows: how often the clone was seen (once, few, many), or a class if it is expanded.

J: TRBJ2-4; V: TRBV28; D: TRBD2; size: many; CDR3: CASSPPGLADAKNIQYF; DNA: TGTGCCAGCAGTCCGCCGGGACTAGCGGACGCCAAAAACATTCAGTACTTC
J: TRBJ2-1; V: TRBV5-1; D: -; size: many; CDR3: CASSLAPGNNEQFF; DNA: TGCGCCAGCAGCTTGGCCCCGGGGAACAATGAGCAGTTCTTC
J: TRBJ1-1; V: TRBV12-3/TRBV12-4; D: TRBD1; size: few; CDR3: CASSRGTGGTFF; DNA: TGTGCCAGCAGTAGAGGGACAGGGGGAACTTTCTTT
J: TRBJ2-3; V: TRBV6-6; D: -; size: -; CDR3: CASSYSDRAITDTQYF; DNA: TGTGCCAGCAGTTACTCCGACCGGGCCATCACAGATACGCAGTATTTT
J: TRBJ2-7; V: TRBV5-4; D: -; size: -; CDR3: CASSPDQSSYEQYF; DNA: TGTGCCAGCAGCCCAGACCAGAGCTCCTACGAGCAGTACTTC
J: TRBJ1-2; V: TRBV15; D: -; size: -; CDR3: CATSGGTNYGYTF; DNA: TGTGCCACCAGCGGAGGGACTAACTATGGCTACACCTTC
J: TRBJ2-1; V: TRBV12-3/TRBV12-4; D: TRBD2; size: many; CDR3: CASSSRTGEGSEQFF; DNA: TGTGCCAGCAGTTCCCGTACGGGGGAGGGAAGTGAGCAGTTCTTC
J: TRBJ1-4; V: TRBV27; D: -; size: few; CDR3: CASSFYRMKNEKLFF; DNA: TGTGCCAGCAGTTTTTATAGGATGAAAAATGAAAAACTGTTTTTT
J: TRBJ1-1; V: TRBV6-5; D: -; size: few; CDR3: CASSYVSGTEAFF; DNA: TGTGCCAGCAGTTACGTTTCGGGCACTGAAGCTTTCTTT
J: TRBJ2-3; V: TRBV20-1; D: -; size: few; CDR3: CSAARQIRSLGTQYF; DNA: TGCAGTGCCGCTCGACAGATAAGGAGCTTGGGTACGCAGTATTTT
J: TRBJ2-7; V: TRBV7-9; D: TRBD1; size: many; CDR3: CASSLEGAVAYEQYF; DNA: TGTGCCAGCAGCTTAGAGGGGGCTGTTGCCTACGAGCAGTACTTC
J: TRBJ1-4; V: TRBV24-1; D: -; size: few; CDR3: CATSPGTDEKLFF; DNA: TGTGCCACCTCGCCTGGGACGGACGAAAAACTGTTTTTT
J: TRBJ2-3; V: TRBV5-3; D: -; size: few; CDR3: CARSLAVSDTQYF; DNA: TGTGCCAGAAGCTTGGCCGTATCAGATACGCAGTATTTT
J: TRBJ1-2; V: TRBV10-3; D: TRBD1; size: -; CDR3: CAISDPGGSTIYGYTF; DNA: TGTGCCATCAGTGATCCAGGGGGAAGTACAATATATGGCTACACCTTC
J: TRBJ1-1; V: TRBV12-3/TRBV12-4; D: -; size: -; CDR3: CASSLNTFGRGGEAFF; DNA: TGTGCCAGCAGTTTAAATACATTTGGACGCGGAGGCGAAGCTTTCTTT
J: TRBJ2-1; V: TRBV7-3; D: TRBD2; size: many; CDR3: CASSREVADEQFF; DNA: TGTGCCAGCAGCCGGGAGGTAGCCGATGAGCAGTTCTTC
J: TRBJ2-3; V: TRBV7-7; D: TRBD2; size: -; CDR3: CASSPGALAGGRTDTQYF; DNA: TGTGCTAGCAGCCCTGGGGCCCTAGCGGGGGGCCGCACAGATACGCAGTATTTT
J: TRBJ2-3; V: TRBV20-1; D: -; size: -; CDR3: CSAVGPFHADTQYF; DNA: TGCAGTGCCGTGGGCCCCTTTCACGCAGATACGCAGTATTTT
J: TRBJ2-3; V: TRBV6-2/TRBV6-3; D: TRBD2; size: many; CDR3: CASSSRLAGKDTQYF; DNA: TGTGCCAGCAGTTCAAGACTAGCGGGGAAGGATACGCAGTATTTT
J: TRBJ2-7; V: TRBV7-9; D: -; size: many; CDR3: CASSYGQGRGHEQYF; DNA: TGTGCCAGCAGCTATGGACAAGGGCGAGGTCACGAGCAGTACTTC
J: TRBJ1-1; V: TRBV7-3; D: -; size: -; CDR3: CASSTSPGAGKNTEAFF; DNA: TGTGCCAGCAGCACCTCCCCCGGGGCAGGCAAAAACACTGAAGCTTTCTTT
J: TRBJ1-2; V: TRBV6-6; D: -; size: few; CDR3: CASSPTGKGGGYTF; DNA: TGTGCCAGCAGTCCGACGGGGAAGGGAGGAGGCTACACCTTC
J: TRBJ1-1; V: TRBV6-2/TRBV6-3; D: -; size: -; CDR3: CASRKTAMNTEAFF; DNA: TGTGCCAGCAGGAAGACAGCGATGAACACTGAAGCTTTCTTT
J: TRBJ2-7; V: TRBV3-1; D: -; size: many; CDR3: CASPKGDVYEQYF; DNA: TGTGCCAGCCCGAAGGGGGACGTCTACGAGCAGTACTTC
J: TRBJ2-3; V: TRBV2; D: -; size: many; CDR3: CASSAGEADTQYF; DNA: TGTGCCAGCAGTGCCGGCGAGGCAGATACGCAGTATTTT
J: TRBJ2-7; V: TRBV7-2; D: -; size: -; CDR3: CASSLAGGTGWQYF; DNA: TGTGCCAGCAGCTTAGCGGGGGGAACAGGGTGGCAGTACTTC
J: TRBJ2-5; V: TRBV2; D: TRBD1; size: few; CDR3: CASTQQGTGETQYF; DNA: TGTGCCAGCACCCAACAGGGGACAGGAGAGACCCAGTACTTC
J: TRBJ2-3; V: TRBV3-1; D: -; size: -; CDR3: CASSQIRQAYTDTQYF; DNA: TGTGCCAGCAGCCAGATTAGACAAGCATACACAGATACGCAGTATTTT
J: TRBJ2-2; V: TRBV11-3; D: TRBD2; size: -; CDR3: CASSSISVSGESTGELFF; DNA: TGTGCCAGCAGCTCGATTTCCGTTAGCGGGGAGAGCACCGGGGAGCTGTTTTTT
J: TRBJ2-5; V: TRBV10-3; D: TRBD1; size: many; CDR3: CAISDGQEEETQYF; DNA: TGTGCCATCAGTGATGGACAGGAAGAAGAGACCCAGTACTTC
J: TRBJ2-3; V: TRBV3-1; D: -; size: many; CDR3: CASSQDTRAQYF; DNA: TGTGCCAGCAGCCAAGATACCCGTGCGCAGTATTTT
J: TRBJ1-4; V: TRBV4-1; D: TRBD1; size: -; CDR3: CASSPTDRTDEKLFF; DNA: TGCGCCAGCAGCCCCACGGACAGGACGGATGAAAAACTGTTTTTT
J: TRBJ2-7; V: TRBV5-5; D: TRBD2; size: few; CDR3: CASSLEPGRDEQYF; DNA: TGTGCCAGCAGCTTGGAGCCGGGGAGGGACGAGCAGTACTTC
J: TRBJ2-3; V: TRBV11-2; D: TRBD2; size: few; CDR3: CASSRRTSGPADTQYF; DNA: TGTGCCAGCAGCCGACGGACTAGCGGTCCCGCAGATACGCAGTATTTT
J: TRBJ2-7; V: TRBV20-1; D: -; size: many; CDR3: CSARDHNGDEQYF; DNA: TGCAGTGCTAGAGATCATAATGGGGACGAGCAGTACTTC
J: TRBJ2-6; V: TRBV5-5; D: -; size: many; CDR3: CASSLADSGANVLTF; DNA: TGTGCCAGCAGCTTGGCAGATTCTGGGGCCAACGTCCTGACTTTC
J: TRBJ1-2; V: TRBV7-6; D: -; size: -; CDR3: CASSFREARDGYTF; DNA: TGTGCCAGCAGCTTCCGGGAGGCGCGGGATGGCTACACCTTC
J: TRBJ1-3; V: TRBV28; D: -; size: few; CDR3: CASSLLYRSGNTIYF; DNA: TGTGCCAGCAGTTTATTATACAGATCTGGAAACACCATATATTTT
J: TRBJ2-7; V: TRBV28; D: -; size: -; CDR3: CASSQPGHSYEQYF; DNA: TGTGCCAGCAGTCAACCTGGGCACAGCTACGAGCAGTACTTC
J: TRBJ2-5; V: TRBV2; D: TRBD1; size: many; CDR3: CASSPNLGTGTETQYF; DNA: TGTGCCAGCAGCCCAAACCTAGGGACAGGAACAGAGACCCAGTACTTC
J: TRBJ2-4; V: TRBV5-8; D: TRBD1; size: few; CDR3: CASSLGYERDSLGVAKNIQYF; DNA: TGTGCCAGCAGCTTGGGGTATGAACGGGACAGCTTAGGAGTAGCCAAAAACATTCAGTACTTC
J: TRBJ2-3; V: TRBV4-3; D: TRBD1; size: many; CDR3: CASSQDRRAGQGIDTQYF; DNA: TGCGCCAGCAGCCAAGATCGTCGGGCAGGACAGGGGATAGATACGCAGTATTTT
J: TRBJ1-1; V: TRBV12-3/TRBV12-4; D: -; size: many; CDR3: CASNHRDQSEAFF; DNA: TGTGCCAGCAACCACAGGGATCAATCTGAAGCTTTCTTT
J: TRBJ1-6; V: TRBV5-1; D: TRBD1; size: few; CDR3: CASSLGTGGSDSPLHF; DNA: TGCGCCAGCAGCTTGGGGACAGGGGGGTCTGATTCACCCCTCCACTTT